These 17 T cell receptor beta chains came from one sample sequenced in a study of STAT5B mutations in CD4+ large granular lymphocyte leukemia. Sequenced by immunoSEQ multiplex PCR; TCRdb stores in-frame clones only, minus some. The table lists 30,000 to 40,000 clones, more than 65% of them singletons. The sample taken for sequencing was CD4+ T cells from blood buffy coats. Receptor source: a human donor in good health.

The chain carries TRBV7-2 and TRBJ1-5, with D possibly matching TRBD1 (5 bases). The CDR3 covers 15 residues. Germline CDR1 reads SGHTA; CDR2 reads FQGNSA. The V gene lost 1 base and the J gene lost 4 bases, with 11 bases spanning the gap. CDR3 DNA: TGTGCCAGCAGCTTAGAGCCGGGGACGAATCAGCCCCAGCATTTT. It translates to CASSLEPGTNQPQHF.

The chain combines TRBV15 with TRBJ2-7; D gene unclear. The V end lost 0 bases, the J end lost 0 bases, and 6 bases lay between the germline ends. There are 14 residues in the CDR3. In germline, CDR1 is LNHNV, CDR2 YYDKDF (reference sequence). Here the CDR3 DNA reads TGTGCCACCAGCAGAGATCCAGGCTCCTACGAGCAGTACTTC. Its protein product is CATSRDPGSYEQYF.

V is TRBV11-3 and J is TRBJ2-2; 8 bases align to TRBD1. This CDR3 is 16 amino acids long. CDR1 is SGHNT, CDR2 YENEEA, per germline. V gave up 5 bases and J gave up 6 bases; unmatched junction bases: 11. The DNA for the CDR3 is TGTGCCAGCAGCCCGACAGGGGCGCTGGGGGCCGGGGAGCTGTTTTTT. Its translation: CASSPTGALGAGELFF.

DNA of the CDR3: TGCGCCAGCAGCTTCGCCGCAACCTACGAGCAGTACTTC. Translated, it gives CASSFAATYEQYF. This chain connects TRBV5-1 to TRBJ2-7; no clear D. Trimming took 2 bases from V and 2 from J, leaving 8 bases between them. The CDR3 length is 13 residues. From germline, CDR1 is SGHRS and CDR2 YFSETQ.

V and J are TRBV27 and TRBJ2-3; 11 bases are a match to TRBD2. The junction had 2 bases not matched to a gene; V was cut back by 5 bases and J by 1 base. The CDR3 spans 15 residues. CDR1 is MNHEY and CDR2 is SMNVEV in the germline V gene (reference sequence). The CDR3 loop reads CASSVTSGGTDTQYF. In DNA form, the CDR3 reads TGTGCCAGCAGTGTGACTAGCGGGGGCACAGATACGCAGTATTTT.

V gene TRBV9 combines with J gene TRBJ1-2, with D possibly TRBD1 on 5 matching bases. The CDR3 runs to 17 residues. CDR1 and CDR2 (germline): SGDLS, YYNGEE. V gave up 0 bases and J gave up 1 base, with 16 bases separating them. As DNA, the CDR3 is TGTGCCAGCAGCGTAGACGGCCAGGGTCCTTATAACTATGGCTACACCTTC. Protein: CASSVDGQGPYNYGYTF.

The chain combines TRBV27 with TRBJ2-7; unclear D gene. Germline V CDR1 and CDR2: MNHEY, SMNVEV (reference sequence). Trimming took 7 bases from V and 5 from J, leaving 18 bases between them. CDR3 length equals 14 residues. The CDR3 sequence: CASTAGRLADEQYF. The CDR3, as DNA: TGTGCCAGCACGGCCGGGCGCCTCGCGGACGAGCAGTACTTC.

The chain recombines TRBV11-2 with TRBJ2-1, with TRBD2 matching over 8 bases. The CDR3 is made up of 15 amino acids. The germline V gene encodes CDR1 SGHAT and CDR2 FQNNGV. The ends lost 0 bases at V and 4 bases at J; junction bases unmatched: 2. The CDR3, as DNA: TGTGCCAGCAGCTTAGATTCGGGGGGGTACAATGAGCAGTTCTTC. Its translation: CASSLDSGGYNEQFF. Looking up the rest from reference TRBV11-2 and TRBJ2-1 gives the full variable domain: EAGVAQSPRYKIIEKRQSVAFWCNPISGHATLYWYQQILGQGPKLLIQFQNNGVVDDSQLPKDRFSAERLKGVDSTLKIQPAKLEDSAVYLCASSLDSGGYNEQFFGPGTRLTVL.

The V gene is TRBV5-4, the J gene TRBJ1-2; D perhaps matches TRBD1 (6 bases). Per germline, CDR1 SGHNT and CDR2 YYREEE (reference sequence). Trimming took off 5 bases at V and 4 bases at J, with 12 bases between the two ends. This CDR3 is 13 amino acids long. CDR3 sequence reads: CASSARQAYGYTF. In nucleotides, the CDR3 is TGTGCCAGCAGTGCGAGACAGGCCTATGGCTACACCTTC.

The chain recombines TRBV11-1 with TRBJ2-3; TRBD2 agrees at 8 bases. V trimming: 1 base; J trimming: 4 bases; junction bases outside the gene matches: 10. The germline V gene encodes CDR1 SGHAT and CDR2 FQDESV (reference sequence). The CDR3 consists of 17 residues. The CDR3 nucleotides read TGTGCCAGCAGCTTAGAAATGCGGGGGGCGGCCGCAGATACGCAGTATTTT. Translating gives CASSLEMRGAAADTQYF.

The rearrangement links TRBV6-5 to TRBJ2-2; TRBD2 matches 7 bases. This CDR3 has 15 amino acids. The V segment lost 6 bases and the J segment 1 base; nucleotides outside the gene matches: 5. CDR1 is MNHEY, CDR2 SVGAGI, per germline. The CDR3 sequence: CASREGLLNTGELFF. The CDR3 DNA sequence: TGTGCCAGCAGGGAGGGACTACTGAACACCGGGGAGCTGTTTTTT.

The chain uses TRBV28 and TRBJ2-5; 10 bases map to TRBD2. CDR3 size: 15 residues. CDR1 and CDR2 from the germline V gene are MDHEN and SYDVKM. J lost 4 bases, V lost 7 bases, and 9 bases had no gene match. This CDR3 reads CASTVRTSGLETQYF. CDR3 coding DNA: TGTGCCAGCACGGTCCGGACTAGCGGTCTAGAGACCCAGTACTTC.

The chain links TRBV2 to TRBJ1-1, with D possibly being TRBD1 (6 bases). The germline V gene has CDR1 SNHLY and CDR2 FYNNEI. Trimming removed 6 bases from V and 1 base from J, with 15 bases in between. This CDR3 comprises 15 residues. DNA of the CDR3: TGTGCCAGCAGCGCCGAGGGGGGTGGGAACACTGAAGCTTTCTTT. Translated, it gives CASSAEGGGNTEAFF.

The sample holds a few counts of this clone. The sample holds other DNA sequences that translate to the same CDR3. The rearrangement uses TRBV5-1 and TRBJ2-7; a possible D gene is TRBD1 (6 bases). The germline V and J ends were trimmed by 0 bases and 0 bases, with 10 bases remaining between them. The CDR3 is 15 residues long. Per the germline V gene, CDR1 is SGHRS and CDR2 is YFSETQ. This CDR3 reads CASSLGQGSSYEQYF. The CDR3 DNA reads as TGCGCCAGCAGCTTGGGGCAGGGGAGCTCCTACGAGCAGTACTTC.

The rearrangement links TRBV9 to TRBJ1-1, with D possibly matching TRBD1 (6 bases). V lost 0 bases to trimming and J lost 0 bases, with 15 bases between them. The germline CDR1 and CDR2 sequences are SGDLS and YYNGEE. CDR3 length: 17 amino acids. In nucleotides, the CDR3 is TGTGCCAGCAGCGTAGGAAGGGGGAGCCTAATGAACACTGAAGCTTTCTTT. This gives the protein CASSVGRGSLMNTEAFF.

This chain uses TRBV5-5 with TRBJ2-7; the match to TRBD1 covers 7 bases. J lost 4 bases, V lost 4 bases, and 8 bases had no gene match. From germline, CDR1 is SGHKS and CDR2 YYEKEE (reference sequence). This CDR3 has 14 amino acids. Written as DNA, the CDR3 is TGTGCCAGCAGCCTGACAGGGTTACTGTACGAGCAGTACTTC. It codes for CASSLTGLLYEQYF. Drawing the rest from reference TRBV5-5 and TRBJ2-7, the complete variable domain is DAGVTQSPTHLIKTRGQQVTLRCSPISGHKSVSWYQQVLGQGPQFIFQYYEKEERGRGNFPDRFSARQFPNYSSELNVNALLLGDSALYLCASSLTGLLYEQYFGPGTRLTVT.

A few counts support this clone. The rearrangement links TRBV29-1 to TRBJ2-7; D call uncertain. The CDR3 has 13 amino acids. Trimming removed 0 bases at V and 3 bases at J, with 9 bases between. Germline V gene data show CDR1 as SQVTM and CDR2 as ANQGSEA. The CDR3 DNA reads as TGCAGCGTTGAAGATCGGGCAGGCTACGAGCAGTACTTC. This sequence encodes CSVEDRAGYEQYF.